A single sample is the source of the 30 T cell receptor beta chains below, sequenced in a study of CD8+ T cells in alopecia areata. The treatment is: oral pan-JAK inhibitor, 5-10 mg twice daily. cDNA reverse transcribed from extracted RNA served as the sequencing template. The data were produced by immunoSEQ multiplex PCR, yet TCRdb's version contains in-frame clones alone and is incomplete. The table records about 64,000 clones, 46% of them present only once. The source was CD8+ T cells sorted from blood, collected at roughly week 36, from a patient treated with tofacitinib. All receptors derive from a human donor with alopecia areata.

This sequence joins TRBV19 and TRBJ2-4; 8 nucleotides agree with TRBD1. The germline V gene encodes CDR1 LNHDA and CDR2 SQIVND (reference sequence). This CDR3 comprises 13 residues. V lost 6 bases, J lost 9 bases, and 7 bases stayed unmatched. The CDR3 nucleotides are TGTGCCAGTAGCGACGGACAGGGAGCCATTCAGTACTTC. Translating gives CASSDGQGAIQYF.

In its sample, this clone was seen a few times. This chain links TRBV11-1 with TRBJ1-5, with D unresolved. Per the germline V gene, CDR1 is SGHAT and CDR2 is FQDESV (reference sequence). Trimming removed 7 bases from V and 7 bases from J, with 20 bases in between. The CDR3 consists of 15 residues. CDR3: CASTKPKPGWQPQHF. The CDR3, as DNA: TGTGCCAGCACCAAACCTAAACCGGGGTGGCAGCCCCAGCATTTT.

The chain employs TRBV27 and TRBJ2-7; TRBD2 agrees at 7 bases. The CDR3 covers 17 residues. V was pared by 3 bases and J by 5 bases, with 16 bases of the junction left unmatched. Germline lookup yields CDR1 MNHEY and CDR2 SMNVEV (reference sequence). Here the CDR3 reads CASSLASGAVKVNEQYF. CDR3 DNA: TGTGCCAGCAGTTTGGCTAGCGGAGCCGTCAAGGTCAACGAGCAGTACTTC.

This chain's CDR3 is CASSYRLEAEAFF. DNA of the CDR3: TGTGCCAGCAGTTACCGCCTCGAGGCTGAAGCTTTCTTT. This sequence joins TRBV6-5 and TRBJ1-1; D not resolved. The germline CDR1 and CDR2 sequences are MNHEY and SVGAGI. The CDR3 totals 13 residues. V was cut by 2 bases and J by 6 bases, with 10 bases left in between.

This clone has only a few counts. The chain combines TRBV4-1 with TRBJ2-1; D ambiguous. With 4 bases removed from V and 0 bases from J, the gap between germline ends came to 10 bases. The CDR3 is 15 amino acids. Germline V lookup: CDR1 MGHRA, CDR2 YSYEKL. This CDR3 is CASSPRADSYNEQFF. The CDR3 DNA sequence: TGCGCCAGCAGCCCCCGGGCCGACTCCTACAATGAGCAGTTCTTC.

V usage is TRBV7-9 and J usage is TRBJ2-2; unclear D gene. This CDR3 is built from 13 residues. The V end lost 1 base, the J end lost 4 bases, and 4 bases lay between the germline ends. In germline, CDR1 is SEHNR, CDR2 FQNEAQ (reference sequence). The CDR3 spells CASSLGATGELFF. CDR3 nucleotide sequence: TGTGCCAGCAGCTTAGGCGCCACCGGGGAGCTGTTTTTT.

The chain joins TRBV7-2 to TRBJ2-5; D possibly corresponds to TRBD2 (6 bases). The CDR3 sequence is 19 residues long. The V end was cut by 1 base, the J end by 5 bases, with 26 bases between. Per the germline V gene, CDR1 is SGHTA and CDR2 is FQGNSA. This CDR3 is CASSLGGGDALRLVETQYF. CDR3 coding DNA: TGTGCCAGCAGCTTAGGAGGAGGGGACGCACTTCGGTTGGTGGAGACCCAGTACTTC.

The V gene is TRBV5-1, the J gene TRBJ2-7, with 10 bases that match TRBD2. The CDR3 consists of 16 residues. Germline loops: CDR1 SGHRS, CDR2 YFSETQ. Trimming took 4 bases from V and 5 from J; bases not matched to a gene: 12. The CDR3 sequence: CASSARYEREGNEQYF. Here the CDR3 DNA reads TGCGCCAGCAGCGCCCGTTACGAGCGGGAGGGCAACGAGCAGTACTTC.

The chain has TRBV29-1 and TRBJ2-1, with D uncertain. V lost 5 bases and J 5 bases, leaving 1 base between the germline ends. CDR3 size: 9 residues. The germline CDR1 and CDR2 sequences are SQVTM and ANQGSEA. CDR3 bases: TGCAGCGTTAACAATGAGCAGTTCTTC. Residues: CSVNNEQFF.

V and J are TRBV9 and TRBJ1-3; D is undetermined. Germline assignment: CDR1 SGDLS and CDR2 YYNGEE. The V end lost 7 bases, the J end lost 4 bases, and 3 bases lay between the germline ends. The CDR3 is made up of 10 amino acids. This CDR3 is CASAGNTIYF. CDR3 bases: TGTGCCAGCGCCGGAAACACCATATATTTT.

To note about this clone: An end of the junction does not agree with germline; a read error may underlie this. Here the CDR3 reads CAGSFGLAGEVHNEQFF. In DNA, the CDR3 is TGTGCCGGCAGCTTTGGACTAGCGGGAGAAGTCCACAATGAGCAGTTCTTC. V usage is TRBV13 and J usage is TRBJ2-1; 13 bases align to TRBD2. CDR1 is PRHDT and CDR2 is FYEKMQ in the germline V gene (reference sequence). This CDR3 is built from 17 residues. Complete variable domain (other parts from reference TRBV13 and TRBJ2-1): AAGVIQSPRHLIKEKRETATLKCYPIPRHDTVYWYQQGPGQDPQFLISFYEKMQSDKGSIPDRFSAQQFSDYHSELNMSSLELGDSALYFCAGSFGLAGEVHNEQFFGPGTRLTVL.

Many counts were recorded for this clone. V gene TRBV19 combines with J gene TRBJ2-7, with D maybe TRBD2 (6 bases). The CDR3 totals 14 residues. The V gene lost 7 bases and the J gene lost 3 bases, with 16 bases spanning the gap. Germline assignment: CDR1 LNHDA and CDR2 SQIVND (reference sequence). The CDR3 DNA follows: TGTGCCAGTAAGGCGGGATACGGGCGCTACGAGCAGTACTTC. Translation: CASKAGYGRYEQYF.

The chain joins TRBV7-3 to TRBJ1-5, with D possibly matching TRBD1 (5 bases). The V and J ends lost 5 bases and 5 bases respectively, with 19 bases between them. The CDR3 covers 16 residues. Germline loops: CDR1 SGHTA, CDR2 FQGTGA. CDR3 DNA sequence: TGTGCCAGCAGCGGGACCGGGACGGCCATCTATCAGCCCCAGCATTTT. It encodes CASSGTGTAIYQPQHF.

This clone was counted only a few times. This sequence joins TRBV29-1 and TRBJ2-1; TRBD2 is a possible D gene (5 bases). The CDR3 runs 13 residues. Germline-derived CDR1 and CDR2 are SQVTM and ANQGSEA. The V end lost 3 bases, the J end lost 0 bases, and 6 bases lay between the germline ends. The CDR3 DNA sequence: TGCAGCGTTGACGGGATCTCCTACAATGAGCAGTTCTTC. Translation gives CSVDGISYNEQFF.

This clone was found a few times. The chain is built from TRBV30 and TRBJ2-1; D gene ambiguous. V lost 4 bases and J 4 bases, leaving 5 bases between the germline ends. Germline CDR1 and CDR2: GTSNPN and SVGIG (reference sequence). CDR3 length equals 11 residues. The CDR3 sequence is CAWTSYNEQFF. DNA of the CDR3: TGTGCCTGGACCTCTTACAATGAGCAGTTCTTC.

V and J are TRBV11-2 and TRBJ2-5, with TRBD1 matching 9 bases. CDR1 and CDR2 (germline): SGHAT, FQNNGV. V shed 4 bases, J shed 4 bases, and the junction held 13 bases outside the gene matches. CDR3 length equals 17 residues. As DNA, the CDR3 is TGTGCCAGCAGCTGGGCCCCGGGACAGGGCATGGGAGAGACCCAGTACTTC. This encodes CASSWAPGQGMGETQYF.

The CDR3 DNA reads TGTGCCAGCTCACCACCGCTCACGGGGAACACTGAAGCTTTCTTT. Its translation: CASSPPLTGNTEAFF. The chain carries TRBV18 and TRBJ1-1; no clear D gene. V lost 0 bases to trimming and J lost 1 base, with 9 bases between them. The CDR3 is 15 residues long. Germline assignment: CDR1 KGHSH and CDR2 LQKENI.

This clone showed up just a few times. The chain is built from TRBV4-1 and TRBJ2-7; TRBD2 agrees at 13 bases. V shed 0 bases and J 1 base; nucleotides not matched to a gene: 3. The CDR3 contains 17 residues. Germline CDR1 reads MGHRA; CDR2 reads YSYEKL. CDR3 nucleotides: TGCGCCAGCAGCCAAGACGGGGGACTAGCGGGATCCTACGAGCAGTACTTC. Amino acids: CASSQDGGLAGSYEQYF.

V is TRBV15 and J is TRBJ2-7; 10 nucleotides line up with TRBD2. CDR3 size: 14 residues. Germline CDR1 and CDR2: LNHNV and YYDKDF (reference sequence). V trimming: 4 bases; J trimming: 0 bases; junction bases outside the gene matches: 0. The CDR3 spells CATSTSGSSYEQYF. The CDR3 DNA follows: TGTGCCACCAGCACTAGCGGGAGCTCCTACGAGCAGTACTTC.

This chain uses TRBV15 with TRBJ2-7, with D perhaps given as TRBD1 or TRBD2 (5 bases each). The V gene's germline CDR1 is LNHNV and CDR2 YYDKDF (reference sequence). Trimming removed 1 base at V and 5 bases at J, with 12 bases between. The CDR3 totals 14 residues. DNA for the CDR3: TGTGCCACCAGCAGAGCCGGGACCGCTAACGAGCAGTACTTC. It specifies CATSRAGTANEQYF.

The table lists this clone with a few counts. This chain joins TRBV30 and TRBJ1-1, with D possibly matching TRBD1 (5 bases). Germline CDR1 GTSNPN, CDR2 SVGIG (reference sequence). This CDR3 is built from 11 residues. V lost 4 bases, J lost 10 bases, and 13 bases lay in between. As DNA, the CDR3 is TGTGCCTGGAATCAGGGCCAGGGAGCTTTCTTT. Its translation: CAWNQGQGAFF.

The chain recombines TRBV7-2 with TRBJ2-7; the D call may be TRBD1 or TRBD2 (5 bases each). CDR1 is SGHTA, CDR2 FQGNSA, per germline. The CDR3 sequence is 14 residues long. The germline V and J ends were trimmed by 4 bases and 2 bases, with 12 bases remaining between them. CDR3 amino acids: CASSSPGGTYEQYF. The CDR3 region has the DNA TGTGCCAGCAGCTCCCCTGGGGGAACCTACGAGCAGTACTTC.

A single count supports this clone. J is TRBJ2-7 and V is TRBV25-1; tentative D call: TRBD2 (6 bases). V was cut by 3 bases and J by 6 bases, with 18 bases left in between. The germline V gene has CDR1 MGHDK and CDR2 SYGVNS. This CDR3 contains 15 residues. In DNA, the CDR3 is TGTGCCAGCAGTGACCGGGAGTCAGGGTTGAGCGAGCAGTACTTC. Protein: CASSDRESGLSEQYF.

V is TRBV11-2 and J is TRBJ2-7, with a weak D call TRBD2 (6 bases). This CDR3 is 15 amino acids long. V lost 6 bases and J 0 bases, leaving 15 bases between the germline ends. Germline-derived CDR1 and CDR2 are SGHAT and FQNNGV. CDR3 DNA: TGTGCCAGCAGGGGGGGAAATAAAAGCTCCTACGAGCAGTACTTC. It translates to CASRGGNKSSYEQYF.

CDR3 bases: TGTGCCAGTAGTGAACTCGTATACGGGGCCAAAAACATTCAGTACTTC. Translating it yields CASSELVYGAKNIQYF. V usage is TRBV19 and J usage is TRBJ2-4; no definite D call. The germline CDR1 and CDR2 sequences are LNHDA and SQIVND (reference sequence). With 5 bases removed from V and 1 base from J, the gap between germline ends came to 15 bases. CDR3 length equals 16 residues.

This clone came up a few times. CDR3 loop: CASSALTSGSRETQYF. CDR3 in DNA: TGTGCCAGCAGCGCTCTGACTAGCGGGAGCCGAGAGACCCAGTACTTC. The genes are TRBV9 and TRBJ2-5; 12 nucleotides line up with TRBD2. This CDR3 spans 16 amino acids. Looked up from germline, CDR1 is SGDLS and CDR2 is YYNGEE. The V segment lost 3 bases and the J segment 4 bases; nucleotides outside the gene matches: 7.

The V call is TRBV2, the J call TRBJ1-4; the D gene is possibly TRBD1 (5 bases). In germline, CDR1 is SNHLY, CDR2 FYNNEI. V lost 4 bases, J lost 7 bases, and 10 bases lay in between. This CDR3 has 13 amino acids. The CDR3 spells CASSARGSEKLFF. Here the CDR3 DNA reads TGTGCCAGCAGTGCTAGGGGAAGTGAAAAACTGTTTTTT.

This chain links TRBV29-1 with TRBJ2-1; 11 nucleotides align to TRBD2. Germline V lookup: CDR1 SQVTM, CDR2 ANQGSEA. This CDR3 has 18 amino acids. After removal of 7 bases from V and 4 bases from J, the junction contained 18 bases not matched to a gene. This CDR3 is CSAPAGLAGGRWYNEQFF. The CDR3 DNA reads as TGCAGCGCCCCCGCAGGGCTAGCGGGAGGCCGGTGGTACAATGAGCAGTTCTTC.

The chain employs TRBV29-1 and TRBJ2-7; no reliable D call. CDR1 and CDR2 (germline): SQVTM, ANQGSEA. V lost 4 bases and J 3 bases, leaving 13 bases between the germline ends. The CDR3 spans 13 residues. The CDR3, as DNA: TGCAGCGTTGTATTTCCGGACCGCTACGAGCAGTACTTC. Residues: CSVVFPDRYEQYF.

This chain uses TRBV15 with TRBJ1-2; 7 positions match TRBD1. The CDR3 covers 14 residues. After removal of 3 bases from V and 8 bases from J, the junction contained 9 bases not matched to a gene. The germline gives CDR1 LNHNV, CDR2 YYDKDF (reference sequence). The CDR3 nucleotides are TGTGCCACCAGCAGGCGAATTAAACAGGGGGGCTACACCTTC. It translates to CATSRRIKQGGYTF.